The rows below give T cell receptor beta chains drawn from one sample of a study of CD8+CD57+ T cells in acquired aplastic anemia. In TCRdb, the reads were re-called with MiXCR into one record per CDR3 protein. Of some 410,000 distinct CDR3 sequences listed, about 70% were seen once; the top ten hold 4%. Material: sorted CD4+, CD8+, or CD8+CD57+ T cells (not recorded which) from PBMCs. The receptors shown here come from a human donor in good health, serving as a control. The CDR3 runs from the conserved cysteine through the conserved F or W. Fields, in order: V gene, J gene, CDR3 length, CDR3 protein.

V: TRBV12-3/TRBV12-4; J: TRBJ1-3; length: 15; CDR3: CASSPPSGAGNTIYF
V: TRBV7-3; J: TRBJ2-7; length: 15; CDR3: CASSSEQEVHCYTYF
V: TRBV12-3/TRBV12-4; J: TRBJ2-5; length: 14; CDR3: CASTSASGVETQYF
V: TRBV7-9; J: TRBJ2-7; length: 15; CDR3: CASSLADRGWGEQYF
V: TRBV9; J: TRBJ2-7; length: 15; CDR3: CASSVGGAGANVQYF
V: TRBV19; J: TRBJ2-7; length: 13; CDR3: CASSPGGTYEQYF
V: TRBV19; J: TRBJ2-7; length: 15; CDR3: CAGSISASGIYEQYF
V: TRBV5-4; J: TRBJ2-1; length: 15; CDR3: CASSLQGGFYNEQFF
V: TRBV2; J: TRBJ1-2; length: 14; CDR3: CASGSQARFLGYTF
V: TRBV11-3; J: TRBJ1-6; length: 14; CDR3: CASRGSYEHSPLHF
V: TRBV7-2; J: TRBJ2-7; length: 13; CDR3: CASSRQSSYEQYF
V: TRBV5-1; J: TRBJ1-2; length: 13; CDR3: CASSVVRGDDYTF
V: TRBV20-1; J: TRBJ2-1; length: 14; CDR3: CSLPLGNYGREQFF
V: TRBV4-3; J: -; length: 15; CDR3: CASSHVQGAGDEQFF
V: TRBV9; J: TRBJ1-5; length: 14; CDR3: CASSVDGRTAYEHF
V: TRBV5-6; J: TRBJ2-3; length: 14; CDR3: CASSLAREGDTQYF
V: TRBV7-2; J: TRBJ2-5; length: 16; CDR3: CASSLVGGGNGETQYF
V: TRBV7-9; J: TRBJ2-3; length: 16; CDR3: CASSLYTAGVTDTQYF
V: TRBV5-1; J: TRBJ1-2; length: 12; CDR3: CATSGRGSGYTF
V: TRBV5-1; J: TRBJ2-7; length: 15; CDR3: CASSYGTPVSYGQYF
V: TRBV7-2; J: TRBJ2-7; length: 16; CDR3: CASSFPGEGASYEQYF
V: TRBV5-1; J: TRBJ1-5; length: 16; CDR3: CASSLYLDRHNQPQHF
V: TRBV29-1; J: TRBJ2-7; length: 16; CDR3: CSVTGTGFSETYEQYF
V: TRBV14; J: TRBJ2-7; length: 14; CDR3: CASSLAGPPYDYNF
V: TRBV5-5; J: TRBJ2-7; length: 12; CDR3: CASSIWDNEQYF
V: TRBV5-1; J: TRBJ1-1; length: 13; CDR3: CASSLEGGYTAFF
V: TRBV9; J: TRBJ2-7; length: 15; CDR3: CASSLYGGLNYEQYF
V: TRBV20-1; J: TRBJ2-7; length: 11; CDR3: CSALGQVNTDF
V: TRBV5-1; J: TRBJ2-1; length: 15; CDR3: CASSYSGQGNNEQFF
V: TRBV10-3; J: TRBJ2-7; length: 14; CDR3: CASSDGRPNYEQYF
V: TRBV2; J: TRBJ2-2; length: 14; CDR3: CASRQRPNTGDLFF
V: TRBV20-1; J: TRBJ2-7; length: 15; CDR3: CSALVVRSSYNEQYF
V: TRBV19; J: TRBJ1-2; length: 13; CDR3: CASSIELSYGYTF
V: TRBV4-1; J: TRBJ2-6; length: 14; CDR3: CASSQIGRANVLTF
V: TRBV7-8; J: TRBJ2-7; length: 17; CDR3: CASSANVGGFSSYEQYF
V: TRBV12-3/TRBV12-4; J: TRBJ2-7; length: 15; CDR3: CASRTSPAGEYEQYF
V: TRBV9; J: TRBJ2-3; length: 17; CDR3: CASSSIGLAGAGDTQYF
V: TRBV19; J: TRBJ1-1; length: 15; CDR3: CASSKPWDLNTEAFF
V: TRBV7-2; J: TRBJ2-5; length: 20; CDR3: CASSLPGTSGRGGFQETQYF